The 27 T cell receptor beta chains below were found in one sample sequenced in a study of regulatory and conventional T cells in RAG deficiency. Assay: immunoSEQ multiplex PCR; the TCRdb copy retains only in-frame clones and omits some. The sample shows about 29,000 clones, roughly 96% of them seen only once. Blood CD4+ CD25-low CD127-high conventional T cells supplied the genomic DNA template. The sample was also reused in another study, on regulatory T cells. As reported in that work: The PCR used 52 TRBV and 13 TRBJ primers.

Sequenced sample: CD25- CD4+ T cells sorted from blood. The receptors come from a human donor in good health.

The chain is built from TRBV2 and TRBJ2-3, with D possibly TRBD1 on 5 matching bases. The CDR3 is 15 residues long. The germline V gene has CDR1 SNHLY and CDR2 FYNNEI. Trimming removed 1 base from V and 2 bases from J, with 10 bases in between. The CDR3 here is CASSEESGPTDTQYF. In DNA, the CDR3 is TGTGCCAGCAGTGAAGAATCAGGGCCCACAGATACGCAGTATTTT.

CDR3 region: CASSLFSSRGSGTQYF. CDR3 in DNA: TGTGCCAGCAGCTTGTTCAGTTCGAGGGGGAGCGGTACGCAGTATTTT. V usage is TRBV7-3 and J usage is TRBJ2-3, with D possibly being TRBD1 (6 bases). The CDR3 length is 16 residues. The germline gives CDR1 SGHTA, CDR2 FQGTGA. V was trimmed by 3 bases and J by 8 bases, leaving 21 bases between them. Full variable domain (outside the CDR3, taken from reference TRBV7-3 and TRBJ2-3): GAGVSQTPSNKVTEKGKYVELRCDPISGHTALYWYRQSLGQGPEFLIYFQGTGAADDSGLPNDRFFAVRPEGSVSTLKIQRTERGDSAVYLCASSLFSSRGSGTQYFGPGTRLTVL.

The chain uses TRBV4-1 and TRBJ2-6; D gene ambiguous. The V gene's germline CDR1 is MGHRA and CDR2 YSYEKL. CDR3 length: 17 amino acids. Deletions cut 1 base from V and 0 bases from J, with 10 bases between. The DNA of the CDR3 is TGCGCCAGCAGCCAAGCGACTTCAGTCTCTGGGGCCAACGTCCTGACTTTC. Its protein is CASSQATSVSGANVLTF.

The gene calls are TRBV19 and TRBJ2-3; a possible D gene is TRBD1 (5 bases). The CDR3 extends over 16 amino acids. The germline V gene has CDR1 LNHDA and CDR2 SQIVND (reference sequence). V gave up 10 bases and J gave up 0 bases, with 20 bases separating them. The CDR3 loop is CATCHRSGPSTDTQYF. The CDR3 DNA follows: TGTGCCACCTGTCACAGGTCAGGCCCTAGCACAGATACGCAGTATTTT.

V is TRBV28 and J is TRBJ2-7; 7 nucleotides align to TRBD2. CDR1 and CDR2 (germline): MDHEN, SYDVKM. V trimming: 3 bases; J trimming: 3 bases; junction bases outside the gene matches: 8. The CDR3 totals 15 residues. CDR3 in amino acids: CASSLSGLVFYEQYF. Written as DNA, the CDR3 is TGTGCCAGCAGTTTGAGCGGACTAGTGTTCTACGAGCAGTACTTC.

This chain links TRBV25-1 with TRBJ1-2; D might be TRBD1 (5 bases). The ends were cut back, 4 bases at V and 8 bases at J, with 14 bases in the middle. The CDR3 covers 13 residues. Germline V gene sequence: CDR1 MGHDK, CDR2 SYGVNS. The CDR3 DNA reads TGTGCCAGCAGTGTACTGGGGCTATGGGGCTACACCTTC. This encodes CASSVLGLWGYTF.

Note on this clone: A read error may produce the germline difference seen at one junction end. This chain connects TRBV11-2 to TRBJ2-2, with 11 bases identical to TRBD2. Germline lookup yields CDR1 SGHAT and CDR2 FQNNGV. CDR3 size: 16 residues. The CDR3 nucleotides are TGTGCCAGCAGTTTAGCGGGGGGGGCTAACACCGGGGAGCTGTTTTTT. Amino acid sequence: CASSLAGGANTGELFF.

The CDR3 region has the DNA TGTGCCAGCAGCGTAGAAGTCGGGACAGGTTTTCTCTATGGCTACACCTTC. As protein: CASSVEVGTGFLYGYTF. The chain uses TRBV9 and TRBJ1-2; 8 bases line up with TRBD1. CDR1 is SGDLS, CDR2 YYNGEE, per germline. The CDR3 length is 17 residues. V lost 0 bases to trimming and J lost 4 bases; unmatched junction nucleotides: 11.

Only one count was recorded for this clone. J is TRBJ1-2 and V is TRBV7-9, with D perhaps matching TRBD1 (5 bases). V gave up 4 bases and J gave up 2 bases, with 23 bases separating them. The CDR3 is 18 residues long. Per germline, CDR1 SEHNR and CDR2 FQNEAQ (reference sequence). The CDR3 is CASSSRGSGGVFNYGYTF. For the CDR3, the DNA is TGTGCCAGCAGCTCAAGAGGGTCGGGGGGGGTCTTCAACTATGGCTACACCTTC.

V and J are TRBV9 and TRBJ1-3; TRBD1 aligns across 8 bases. The CDR3 has 15 amino acids. Losses at the gene ends were 3 bases for V and 0 bases for J; bases not matched to a gene: 2. Germline V lookup: CDR1 SGDLS, CDR2 YYNGEE. The CDR3 DNA reads as TGTGCCAGCAGCGGACAGGGGCGCTCTGGAAACACCATATATTTT. Protein: CASSGQGRSGNTIYF. Together with reference TRBV9 and TRBJ1-3, the CDR3 gives the full variable domain: DSGVTQTPKHLITATGQRVTLRCSPRSGDLSVYWYQQSLDQGLQFLIQYYNGEERAKGNILERFSAQQFPDLHSELNLSSLELGDSALYFCASSGQGRSGNTIYFGEGSWLTVV.

The chain links TRBV20-1 to TRBJ1-2; 8 bases match TRBD1. CDR1 and CDR2 (germline): DFQATT, SNEGSKA (reference sequence). The trim removed 6 bases at V and 8 bases at J, leaving 5 bases unmatched. This CDR3 spans 11 amino acids. CDR3: CSAPQGAGYTF. The DNA for the CDR3 is TGCAGTGCACCGCAGGGGGCGGGCTACACCTTC.

In this sample, this clone turned up once. The rearrangement links TRBV28 to TRBJ1-2; 9 bases match TRBD1. CDR1 is MDHEN, CDR2 SYDVKM, per germline. V was pared by 6 bases and J by 0 bases, with 11 bases of the junction left unmatched. This CDR3 contains 17 residues. This CDR3 is CASRPGTGYASNYGYTF. CDR3 nucleotide sequence: TGTGCCAGCAGGCCCGGGACAGGGTATGCTTCTAACTATGGCTACACCTTC.

The rearrangement links TRBV4-1 to TRBJ2-1, with TRBD2 matching over 11 bases. Unmatched junction bases numbered 11, after V lost 6 bases and J lost 10 bases. Germline V gene data show CDR1 as MGHRA and CDR2 as YSYEKL. The CDR3 consists of 15 residues. This chain's CDR3 is CASRPRLAGSQEQFF. CDR3 coding DNA: TGCGCCAGCAGACCGAGACTAGCGGGGTCCCAAGAGCAGTTCTTC.

The gene calls are TRBV5-1 and TRBJ1-2; 7 bases map to TRBD1. Germline values: CDR1 SGHRS, CDR2 YFSETQ. The length of the CDR3 is 15 residues. With 3 bases clipped from V and 5 bases from J, the junction kept 10 bases outside the gene matches. The CDR3 reads CASSSGQVGPYGYTF. CDR3 nucleotide sequence: TGCGCCAGCAGCTCCGGACAGGTCGGGCCTTATGGCTACACCTTC.

This clone is a singleton in its sample. This chain uses TRBV7-9 with TRBJ1-2, with 8 bases aligning to TRBD1. CDR1 SEHNR and CDR2 FQNEAQ come from the germline V gene (reference sequence). The CDR3 has 12 residues. V was clipped by 4 bases and J by 6 bases; unmatched bases: 1. The CDR3 sequence: CASSYRGDGYTF. In nucleotides, the CDR3 is TGTGCCAGCAGCTACAGGGGGGATGGCTACACCTTC.

This rearrangement joins TRBV7-6 to TRBJ1-1; D not resolved. Germline V lookup: CDR1 SGHVS, CDR2 FNYEAQ. Deletions cut 5 bases from V and 6 bases from J, with 13 bases between. The length of the CDR3 is 13 residues. CDR3 in DNA: TGTGCCAGCAGCCCCCTAGAGGGTTCTGAAGCTTTCTTT. Its translation: CASSPLEGSEAFF.

The V call is TRBV10-2, the J call TRBJ2-7, with 14 nucleotides matching TRBD2. The CDR3 runs to 18 residues. The junction had 10 bases not matched to a gene; V was cut back by 6 bases and J by 0 bases. Germline V gives CDR1 WSHSY, CDR2 SAAADI. CDR3 sequence: CASSAAGLAGGISYEQYF. Here the CDR3 DNA reads TGCGCCAGCAGCGCCGCCGGACTAGCGGGGGGTATCTCCTACGAGCAGTACTTC.

CDR3 protein: CASSYGATGATEKLFF. The CDR3 DNA is TGTGCCAGCAGTTACGGGGCGACAGGGGCAACTGAAAAACTGTTTTTT. The genes are TRBV6-5 and TRBJ1-4, with TRBD1 matching 8 bases. CDR1 and CDR2 (germline): MNHEY, SVGAGI. This CDR3 is 16 amino acids long. The V gene end was trimmed by 2 bases and the J gene end by 7 bases; junction bases not matched to a gene: 9.

V and J are TRBV6-5 and TRBJ1-2, with 10 bases that match TRBD1. V shed 6 bases and J 6 bases; nucleotides not matched to a gene: 4. The CDR3 sequence is 13 residues long. In germline, CDR1 is MNHEY, CDR2 SVGAGI. This CDR3 reads CASSSDRGDGYTF. CDR3 bases: TGTGCCAGCAGCTCGGACAGGGGGGATGGCTACACCTTC.

V is TRBV5-5 and J is TRBJ2-5; 9 bases fit TRBD2. The CDR3 is made up of 16 amino acids. Trimming removed 0 bases from V and 5 bases from J; junction bases left unmatched: 8. Per the germline V gene, CDR1 is SGHKS and CDR2 is YYEKEE (reference sequence). CDR3 loop: CASSLAAGGASETQYF. CDR3 DNA: TGTGCCAGCAGCTTGGCTGCGGGGGGGGCCAGTGAGACCCAGTACTTC.

The V and J genes are TRBV28 and TRBJ1-2; the D gene is possibly TRBD1 (6 bases). V lost 7 bases and J lost 2, with 11 bases in between. The CDR3 length is 13 residues. Germline CDR1 MDHEN, CDR2 SYDVKM. In DNA form, the CDR3 reads TGTGCCAGCACCCCACAGGGCAACTATGGCTACACCTTC. This gives the protein CASTPQGNYGYTF.

The chain recombines TRBV11-2 with TRBJ1-2; unclear D gene. V dropped 1 base and J dropped 8 bases, with 11 bases sitting between them. Germline-derived CDR1 and CDR2 are SGHAT and FQNNGV. The CDR3 is made up of 13 amino acids. Here the CDR3 reads CASSLAGIPGYTF. The CDR3 bases are TGTGCCAGCAGCTTAGCGGGAATCCCGGGCTACACCTTC.

The count of this clone is one. The chain is built from TRBV27 and TRBJ2-7; D may be TRBD2 (6 bases). Per germline, CDR1 MNHEY and CDR2 SMNVEV (reference sequence). V was pared by 5 bases and J by 8 bases, with 19 bases between. CDR3 length: 14 amino acids. CDR3 sequence (DNA): TGTGCCAGCAGTCAGCTAGCGAATCTACGCAAGCAGTACTTC. It specifies CASSQLANLRKQYF.

V usage is TRBV5-1 and J usage is TRBJ2-3, with 7 bases lining up with TRBD1. CDR3 length equals 15 residues. CDR1 and CDR2 from the germline V gene are SGHRS and YFSETQ. The junction had 8 bases not matched to a gene; V was cut back by 6 bases and J by 1 base. CDR3 protein: CASTTDRRGTDTQYF. In DNA form, the CDR3 reads TGCGCCAGCACCACGGACAGGAGAGGCACAGATACGCAGTATTTT.

The rearrangement links TRBV5-8 to TRBJ2-3; 7 bases align to TRBD2. V lost 0 bases and J lost 2; bases outside the gene matches: 3. Germline CDR1 and CDR2: SGHTS and YDEGEE. The CDR3 has 15 amino acids. The CDR3 sequence: CASSLVAGVTDTQYF. CDR3 nucleotides: TGTGCCAGCAGCTTGGTCGCGGGGGTCACAGATACGCAGTATTTT.

The chain has TRBV15 and TRBJ1-2; 7 bases match TRBD1. V was pared by 5 bases and J by 4 bases, with 10 bases of the junction left unmatched. Germline-derived CDR1 and CDR2 are LNHNV and YYDKDF (reference sequence). The CDR3 contains 15 residues. This CDR3 is CATSGLTGVLYGYTF. The CDR3 nucleotides are TGTGCCACCAGCGGCCTAACAGGGGTTCTCTATGGCTACACCTTC.

The V call is TRBV5-4, the J call TRBJ1-1, with 8 bases fitting TRBD1. The CDR3 sequence is 16 residues long. Looked up from germline, CDR1 is SGHNT and CDR2 is YYREEE (reference sequence). V shed 3 bases, J shed 2 bases, and the junction held 9 bases outside the gene matches. CDR3: CASSSTPRGLNTEAFF. The CDR3, as DNA: TGTGCCAGCAGCTCGACCCCCAGGGGGCTAAACACTGAAGCTTTCTTT.